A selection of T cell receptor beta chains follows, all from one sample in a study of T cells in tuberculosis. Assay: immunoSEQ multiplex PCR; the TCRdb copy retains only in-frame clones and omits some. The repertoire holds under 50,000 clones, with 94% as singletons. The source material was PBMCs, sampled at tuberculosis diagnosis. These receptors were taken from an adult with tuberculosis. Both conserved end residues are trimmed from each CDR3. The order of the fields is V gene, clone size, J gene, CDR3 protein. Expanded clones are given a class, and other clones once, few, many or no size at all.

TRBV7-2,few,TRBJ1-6,ASSLGAGGNNSPLH
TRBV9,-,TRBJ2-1,ASNQLYGGGAFSEQF
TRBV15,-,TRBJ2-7,ATSRDKGQVNEQY
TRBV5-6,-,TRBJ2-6,ASSYAGAGANVLT
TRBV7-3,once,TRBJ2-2,ASSPGGANTGELF
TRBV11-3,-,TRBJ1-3,ASSLDYWADRAGNTIY
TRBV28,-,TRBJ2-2,ASSLQGSGELF
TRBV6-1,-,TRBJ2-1,ASSEGRVGEYEQF
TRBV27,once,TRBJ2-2,ASTWTGDTGELF
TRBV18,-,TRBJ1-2,ASSPPGTDYGYT
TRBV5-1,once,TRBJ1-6,ASSFLLRGTESSPLH
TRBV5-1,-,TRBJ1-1,ASRVGGEAF
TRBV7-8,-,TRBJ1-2,ASSSTGGNGYT
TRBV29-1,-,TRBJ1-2,SVDSDRALRGYT
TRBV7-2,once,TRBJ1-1,ASSLWGHEAF
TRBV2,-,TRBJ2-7,ASRGLATHEQY
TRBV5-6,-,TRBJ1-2,ASSPTGPLDYGYT
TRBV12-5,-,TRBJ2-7,ASGRGGSYEQY
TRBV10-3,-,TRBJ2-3,AISLTTTSDTQY
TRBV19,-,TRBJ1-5,ASSTSLSNQPQH
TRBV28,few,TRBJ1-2,ASSLTGINYGYT
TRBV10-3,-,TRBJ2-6,AISSQGTGANVLT
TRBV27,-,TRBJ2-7,ASRSQGVSQSYEQY
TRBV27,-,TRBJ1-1,ASSRDRDAGTEAF
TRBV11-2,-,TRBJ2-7,ASSSLAGSYEQY
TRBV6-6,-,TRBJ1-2,ASSFGQGPKGYT
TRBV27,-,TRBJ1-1,ASSPQGLSGDTEAF
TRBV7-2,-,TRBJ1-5,ASSQDRNQPQH
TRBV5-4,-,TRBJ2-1,ASSLRSRDNEQF
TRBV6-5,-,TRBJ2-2,ASSFSYGTGELF
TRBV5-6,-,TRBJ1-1,ASSLRRTGVNTEAF
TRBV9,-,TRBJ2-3,ASSVEGTGGREDTQY
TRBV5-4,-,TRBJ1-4,ASSSFGTDEKLF
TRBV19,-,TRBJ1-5,ASSIGRRYSNQPQH
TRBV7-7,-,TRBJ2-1,ASSLVGGKHNEQF
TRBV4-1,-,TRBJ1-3,ASSQEAGVGNTIY